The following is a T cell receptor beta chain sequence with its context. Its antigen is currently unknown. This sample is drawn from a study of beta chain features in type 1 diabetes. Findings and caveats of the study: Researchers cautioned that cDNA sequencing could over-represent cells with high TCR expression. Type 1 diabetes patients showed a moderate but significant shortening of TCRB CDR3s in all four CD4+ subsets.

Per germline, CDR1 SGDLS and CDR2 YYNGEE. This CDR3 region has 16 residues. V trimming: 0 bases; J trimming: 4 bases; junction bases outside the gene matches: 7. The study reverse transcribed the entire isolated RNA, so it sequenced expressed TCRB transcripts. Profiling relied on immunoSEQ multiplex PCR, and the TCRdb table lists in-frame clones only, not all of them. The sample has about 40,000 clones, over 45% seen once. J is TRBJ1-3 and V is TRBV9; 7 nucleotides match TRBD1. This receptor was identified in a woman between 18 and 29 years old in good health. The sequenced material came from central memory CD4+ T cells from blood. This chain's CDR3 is CASSVDGRGLGNTIYF. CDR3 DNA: TGTGCCAGCAGCGTAGATGGCAGGGGGTTGGGAAACACCATATATTTT.